The T cell receptor beta chain described here comes from a study of cytomegalovirus exposure and HLA in healthy donors. Points from the study as a whole: Most TCR sequences were rare, but some public TCRs occurred in many donors.

The CDR3 runs 13 residues. Trimming shortened V by 5 bases and J by 5 bases, and 12 bases separated the two germline ends. Germline-derived CDR1 and CDR2 are LNHDA and SQIVND (reference sequence). Use of 60 Vbeta and 13 Jbeta primers characterized the PCR. The method was immunoSEQ multiplex PCR; TCRdb's version includes in-frame clones alone and lacks a portion of them. The sample shows approximately 150,000 clones, roughly 68% of them seen only once. This clone was seen once. The antigen remains unidentified. V gene TRBV19 combines with J gene TRBJ2-5; D is unresolved. The source material was PBMCs. This sequence originates from a man aged 60-69 years in good health and CMV-seronegative. The CDR3 DNA reads TGTGCCAGTAGTTCACTTGCCGGGGAGACCCAGTACTTC. Translated: CASSSLAGETQYF.